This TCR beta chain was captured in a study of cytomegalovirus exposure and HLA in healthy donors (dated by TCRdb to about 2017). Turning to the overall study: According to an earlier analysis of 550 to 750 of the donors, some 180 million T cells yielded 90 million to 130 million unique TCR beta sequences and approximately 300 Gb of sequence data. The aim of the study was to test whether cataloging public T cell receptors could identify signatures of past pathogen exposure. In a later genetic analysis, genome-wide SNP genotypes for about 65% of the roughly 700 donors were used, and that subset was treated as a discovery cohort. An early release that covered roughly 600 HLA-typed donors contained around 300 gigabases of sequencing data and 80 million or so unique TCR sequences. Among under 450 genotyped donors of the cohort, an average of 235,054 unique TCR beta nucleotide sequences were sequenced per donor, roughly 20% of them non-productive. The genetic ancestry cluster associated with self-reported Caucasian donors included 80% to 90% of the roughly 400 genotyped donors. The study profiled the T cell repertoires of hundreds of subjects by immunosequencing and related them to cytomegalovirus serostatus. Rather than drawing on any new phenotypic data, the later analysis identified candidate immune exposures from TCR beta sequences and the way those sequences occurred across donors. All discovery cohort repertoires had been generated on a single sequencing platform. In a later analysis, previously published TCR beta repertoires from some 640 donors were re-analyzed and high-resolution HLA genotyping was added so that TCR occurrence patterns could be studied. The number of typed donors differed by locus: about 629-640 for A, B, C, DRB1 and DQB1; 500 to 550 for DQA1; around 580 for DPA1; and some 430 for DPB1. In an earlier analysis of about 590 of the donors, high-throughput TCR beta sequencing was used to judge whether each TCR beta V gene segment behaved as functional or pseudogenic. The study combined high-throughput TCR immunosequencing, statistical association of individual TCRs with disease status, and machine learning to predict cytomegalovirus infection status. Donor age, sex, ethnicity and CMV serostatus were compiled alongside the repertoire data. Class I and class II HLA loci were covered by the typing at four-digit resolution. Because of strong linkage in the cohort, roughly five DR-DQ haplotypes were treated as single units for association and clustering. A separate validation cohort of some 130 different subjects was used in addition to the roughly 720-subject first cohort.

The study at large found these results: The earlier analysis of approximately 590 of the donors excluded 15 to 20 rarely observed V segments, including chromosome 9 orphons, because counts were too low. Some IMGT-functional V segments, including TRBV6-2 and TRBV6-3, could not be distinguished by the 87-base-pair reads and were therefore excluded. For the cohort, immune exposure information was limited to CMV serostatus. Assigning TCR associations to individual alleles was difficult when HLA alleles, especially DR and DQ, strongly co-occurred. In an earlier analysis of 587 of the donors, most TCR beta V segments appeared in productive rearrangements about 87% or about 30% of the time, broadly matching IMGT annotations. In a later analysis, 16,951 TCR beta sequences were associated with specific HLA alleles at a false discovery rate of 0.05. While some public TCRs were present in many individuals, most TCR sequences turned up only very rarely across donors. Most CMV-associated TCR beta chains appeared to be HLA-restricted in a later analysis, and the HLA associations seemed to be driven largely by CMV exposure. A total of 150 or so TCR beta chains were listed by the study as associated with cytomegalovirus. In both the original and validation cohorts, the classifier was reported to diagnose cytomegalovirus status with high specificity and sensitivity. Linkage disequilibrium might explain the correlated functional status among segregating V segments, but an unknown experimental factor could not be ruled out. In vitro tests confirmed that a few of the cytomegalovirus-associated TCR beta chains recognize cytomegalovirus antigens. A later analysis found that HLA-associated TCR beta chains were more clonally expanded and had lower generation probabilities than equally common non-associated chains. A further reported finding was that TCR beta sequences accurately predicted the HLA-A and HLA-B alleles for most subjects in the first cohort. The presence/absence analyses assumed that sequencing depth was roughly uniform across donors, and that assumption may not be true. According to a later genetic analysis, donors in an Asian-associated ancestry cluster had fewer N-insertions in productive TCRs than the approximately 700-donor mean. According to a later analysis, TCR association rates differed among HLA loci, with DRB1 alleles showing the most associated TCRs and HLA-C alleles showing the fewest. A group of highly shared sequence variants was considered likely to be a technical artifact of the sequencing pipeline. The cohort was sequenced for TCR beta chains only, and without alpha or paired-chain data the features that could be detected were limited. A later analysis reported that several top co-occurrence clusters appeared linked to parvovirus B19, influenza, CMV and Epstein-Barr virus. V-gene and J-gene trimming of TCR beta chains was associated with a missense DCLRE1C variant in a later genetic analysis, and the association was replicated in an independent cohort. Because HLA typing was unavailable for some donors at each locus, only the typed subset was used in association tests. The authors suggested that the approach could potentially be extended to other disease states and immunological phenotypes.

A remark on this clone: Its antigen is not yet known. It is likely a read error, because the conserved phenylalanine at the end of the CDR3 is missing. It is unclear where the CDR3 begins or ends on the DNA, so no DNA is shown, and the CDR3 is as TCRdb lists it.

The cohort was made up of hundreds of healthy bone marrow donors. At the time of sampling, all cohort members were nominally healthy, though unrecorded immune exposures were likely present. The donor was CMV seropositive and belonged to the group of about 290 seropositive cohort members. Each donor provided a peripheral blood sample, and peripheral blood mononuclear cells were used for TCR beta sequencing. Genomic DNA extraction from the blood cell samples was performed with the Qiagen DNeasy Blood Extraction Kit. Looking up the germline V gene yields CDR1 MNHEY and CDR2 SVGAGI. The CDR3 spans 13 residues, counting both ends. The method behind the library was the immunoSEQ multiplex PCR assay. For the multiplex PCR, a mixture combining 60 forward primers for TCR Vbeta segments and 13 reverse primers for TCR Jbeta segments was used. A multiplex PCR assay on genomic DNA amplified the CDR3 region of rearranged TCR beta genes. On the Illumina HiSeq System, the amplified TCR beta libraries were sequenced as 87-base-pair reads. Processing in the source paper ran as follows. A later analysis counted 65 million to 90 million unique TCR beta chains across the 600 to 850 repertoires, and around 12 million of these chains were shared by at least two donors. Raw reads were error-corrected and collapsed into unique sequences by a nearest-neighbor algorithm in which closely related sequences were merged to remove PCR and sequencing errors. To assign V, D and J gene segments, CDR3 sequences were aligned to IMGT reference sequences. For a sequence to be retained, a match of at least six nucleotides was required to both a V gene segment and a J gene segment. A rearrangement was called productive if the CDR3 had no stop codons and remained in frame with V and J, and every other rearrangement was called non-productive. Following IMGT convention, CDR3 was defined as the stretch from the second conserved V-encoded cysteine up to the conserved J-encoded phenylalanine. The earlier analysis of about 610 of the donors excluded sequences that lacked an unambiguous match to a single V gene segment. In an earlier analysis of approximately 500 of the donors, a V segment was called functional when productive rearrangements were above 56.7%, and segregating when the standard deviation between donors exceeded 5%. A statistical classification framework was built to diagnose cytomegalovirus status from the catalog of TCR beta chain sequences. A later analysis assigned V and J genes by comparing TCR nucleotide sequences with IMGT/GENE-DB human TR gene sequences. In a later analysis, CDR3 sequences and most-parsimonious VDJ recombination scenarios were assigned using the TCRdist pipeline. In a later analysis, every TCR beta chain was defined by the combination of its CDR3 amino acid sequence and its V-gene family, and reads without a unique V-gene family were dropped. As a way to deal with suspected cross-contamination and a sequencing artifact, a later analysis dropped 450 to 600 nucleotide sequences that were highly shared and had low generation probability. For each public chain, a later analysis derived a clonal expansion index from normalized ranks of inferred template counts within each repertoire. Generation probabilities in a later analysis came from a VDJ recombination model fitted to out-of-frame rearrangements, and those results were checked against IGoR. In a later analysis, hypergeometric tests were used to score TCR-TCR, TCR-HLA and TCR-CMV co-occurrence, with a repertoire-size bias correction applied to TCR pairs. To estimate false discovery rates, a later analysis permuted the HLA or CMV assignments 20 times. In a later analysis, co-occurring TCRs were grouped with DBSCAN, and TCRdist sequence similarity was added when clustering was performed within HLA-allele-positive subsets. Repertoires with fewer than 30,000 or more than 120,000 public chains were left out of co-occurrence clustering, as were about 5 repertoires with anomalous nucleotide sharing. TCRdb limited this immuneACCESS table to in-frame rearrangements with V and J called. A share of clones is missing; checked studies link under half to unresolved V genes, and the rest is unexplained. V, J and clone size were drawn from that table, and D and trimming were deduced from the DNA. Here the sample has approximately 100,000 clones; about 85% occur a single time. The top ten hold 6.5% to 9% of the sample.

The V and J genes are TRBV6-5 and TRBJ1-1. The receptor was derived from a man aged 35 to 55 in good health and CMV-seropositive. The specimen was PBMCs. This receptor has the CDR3 CASSYTTPPQTRI.